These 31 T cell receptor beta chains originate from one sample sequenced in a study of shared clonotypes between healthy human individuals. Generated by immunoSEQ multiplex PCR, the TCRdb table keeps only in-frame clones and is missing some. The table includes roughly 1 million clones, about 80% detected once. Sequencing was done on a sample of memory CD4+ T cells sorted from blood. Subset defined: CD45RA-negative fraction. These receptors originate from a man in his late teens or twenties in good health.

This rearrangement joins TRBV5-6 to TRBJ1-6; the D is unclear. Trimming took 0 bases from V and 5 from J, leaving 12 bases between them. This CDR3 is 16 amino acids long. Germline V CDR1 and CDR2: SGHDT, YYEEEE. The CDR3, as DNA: TGTGCCAGCAGCTTGGTTTCCAATCGGAATAATTCACCCCTCCACTTT. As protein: CASSLVSNRNNSPLHF.

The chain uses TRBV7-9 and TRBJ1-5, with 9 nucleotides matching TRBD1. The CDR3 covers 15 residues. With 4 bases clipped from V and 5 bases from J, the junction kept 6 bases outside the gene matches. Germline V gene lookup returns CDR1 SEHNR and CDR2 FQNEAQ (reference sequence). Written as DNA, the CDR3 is TGTGCCAGCAGCTCCGGGACAGGGAGGTATCAGCCCCAGCATTTT. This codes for CASSSGTGRYQPQHF.

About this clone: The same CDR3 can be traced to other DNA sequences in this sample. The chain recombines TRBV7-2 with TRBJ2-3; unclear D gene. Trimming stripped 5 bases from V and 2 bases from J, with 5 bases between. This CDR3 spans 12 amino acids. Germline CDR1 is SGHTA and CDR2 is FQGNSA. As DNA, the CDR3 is TGTGCCAGCAGCCCGTACACAGATACGCAGTATTTT. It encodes CASSPYTDTQYF.

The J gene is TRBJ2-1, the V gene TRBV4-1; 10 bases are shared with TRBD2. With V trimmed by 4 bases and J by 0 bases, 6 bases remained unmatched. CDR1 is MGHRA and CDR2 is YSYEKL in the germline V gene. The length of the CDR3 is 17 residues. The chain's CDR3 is CASSLLAGAVSYNEQFF. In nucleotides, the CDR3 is TGCGCCAGCAGCCTTCTAGCGGGGGCCGTCTCCTACAATGAGCAGTTCTTC.

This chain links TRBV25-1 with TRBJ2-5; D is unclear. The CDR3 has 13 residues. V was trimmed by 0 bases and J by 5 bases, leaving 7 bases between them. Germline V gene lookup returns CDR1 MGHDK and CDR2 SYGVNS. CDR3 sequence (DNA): TGTGCCAGCAGTGAATACGGGTGGGAGACCCAGTACTTC. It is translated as CASSEYGWETQYF.

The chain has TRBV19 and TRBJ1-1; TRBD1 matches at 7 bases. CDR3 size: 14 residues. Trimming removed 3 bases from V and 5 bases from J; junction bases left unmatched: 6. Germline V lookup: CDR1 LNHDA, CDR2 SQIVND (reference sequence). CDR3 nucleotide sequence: TGTGCCAGTAGTATGGGGGACAGTCGGACTGAAGCTTTCTTT. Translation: CASSMGDSRTEAFF.

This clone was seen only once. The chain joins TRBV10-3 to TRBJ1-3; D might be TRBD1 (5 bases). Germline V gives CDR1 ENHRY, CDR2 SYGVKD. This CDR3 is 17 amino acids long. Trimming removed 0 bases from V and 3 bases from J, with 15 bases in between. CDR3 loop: CAISESQRVQDGNTIYF. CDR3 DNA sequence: TGTGCCATCAGTGAGTCGCAAAGGGTACAGGATGGAAACACCATATATTTT.

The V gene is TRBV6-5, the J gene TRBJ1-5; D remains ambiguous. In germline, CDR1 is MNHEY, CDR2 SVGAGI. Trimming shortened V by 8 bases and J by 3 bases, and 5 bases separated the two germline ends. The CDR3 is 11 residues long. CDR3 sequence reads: CASGVNQPQHF. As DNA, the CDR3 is TGTGCCAGCGGGGTCAATCAGCCCCAGCATTTT.

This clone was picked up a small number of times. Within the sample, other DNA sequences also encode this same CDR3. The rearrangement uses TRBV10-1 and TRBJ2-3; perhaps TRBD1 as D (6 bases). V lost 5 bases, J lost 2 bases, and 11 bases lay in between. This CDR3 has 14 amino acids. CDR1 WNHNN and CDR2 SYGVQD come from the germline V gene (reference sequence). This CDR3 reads CASSTGQLTDTQYF. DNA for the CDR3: TGCGCCAGCAGTACAGGACAGCTCACAGATACGCAGTATTTT.

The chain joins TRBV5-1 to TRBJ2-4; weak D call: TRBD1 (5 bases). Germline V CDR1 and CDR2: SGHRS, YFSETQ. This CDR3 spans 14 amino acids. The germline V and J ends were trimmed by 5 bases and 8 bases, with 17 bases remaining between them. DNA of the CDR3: TGCGCCAGCAGGATTGCCTCCGACAGTTACATTCAGTACTTC. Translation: CASRIASDSYIQYF.

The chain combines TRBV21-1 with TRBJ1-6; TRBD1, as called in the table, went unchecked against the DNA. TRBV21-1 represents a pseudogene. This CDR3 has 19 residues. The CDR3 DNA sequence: TGTGCCAGCAGCAAAGCAGTCAGGGCTAGAAGCTCCTATAATTCACCCCTCCACTTT. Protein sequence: CASSKAVRARSSYNSPLHF.

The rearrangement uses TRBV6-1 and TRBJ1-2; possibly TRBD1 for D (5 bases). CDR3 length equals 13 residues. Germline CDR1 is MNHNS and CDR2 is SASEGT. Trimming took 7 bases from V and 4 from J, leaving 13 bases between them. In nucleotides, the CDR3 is TGTGCCAGCACTCGGGACCCGGGCTATGGCTACACCTTC. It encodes CASTRDPGYGYTF.

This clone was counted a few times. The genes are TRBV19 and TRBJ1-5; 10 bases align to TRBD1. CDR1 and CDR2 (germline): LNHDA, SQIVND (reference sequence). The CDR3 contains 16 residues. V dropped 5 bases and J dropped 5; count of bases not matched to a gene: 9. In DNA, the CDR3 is TGTGCCAGTAGTGGCCGGGACAGGGGTTGGGATCAGCCCCAGCATTTT. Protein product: CASSGRDRGWDQPQHF. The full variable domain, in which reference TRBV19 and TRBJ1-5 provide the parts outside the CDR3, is DGGITQSPKYLFRKEGQNVTLSCEQNLNHDAMYWYRQDPGQGLRLIYYSQIVNDFQKGDIAEGYSVSREKKESFPLTVTSAQKNPTAFYLCASSGRDRGWDQPQHFGDGTRLSIL.

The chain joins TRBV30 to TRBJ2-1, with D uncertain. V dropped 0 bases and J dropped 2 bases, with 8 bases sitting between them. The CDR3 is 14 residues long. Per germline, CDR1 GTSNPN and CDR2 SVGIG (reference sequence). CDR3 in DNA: TGTGCCTGGAGTGTACCCAGTACCTACAATGAGCAGTTCTTC. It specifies CAWSVPSTYNEQFF. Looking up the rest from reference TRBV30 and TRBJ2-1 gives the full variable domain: SQTIHQWPATLVQPVGSPLSLECTVEGTSNPNLYWYRQAAGRGLQLLFYSVGIGQISSEVPQNLSASRPQDRQFILSSKKLLLSDSGFYLCAWSVPSTYNEQFFGPGTRLTVL.

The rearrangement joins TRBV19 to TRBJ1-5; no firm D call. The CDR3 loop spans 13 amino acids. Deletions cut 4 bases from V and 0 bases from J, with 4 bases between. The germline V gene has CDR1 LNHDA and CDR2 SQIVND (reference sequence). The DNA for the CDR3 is TGTGCCAGTAGTAAAAATAGCAATCAGCCCCAGCATTTT. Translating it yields CASSKNSNQPQHF.

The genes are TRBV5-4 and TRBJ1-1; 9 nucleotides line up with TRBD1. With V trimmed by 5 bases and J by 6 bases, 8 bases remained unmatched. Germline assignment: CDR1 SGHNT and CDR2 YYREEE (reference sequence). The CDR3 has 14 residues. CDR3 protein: CASRQDRGIPEAFF. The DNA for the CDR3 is TGTGCCAGCAGACAGGACAGGGGCATCCCTGAAGCTTTCTTT.

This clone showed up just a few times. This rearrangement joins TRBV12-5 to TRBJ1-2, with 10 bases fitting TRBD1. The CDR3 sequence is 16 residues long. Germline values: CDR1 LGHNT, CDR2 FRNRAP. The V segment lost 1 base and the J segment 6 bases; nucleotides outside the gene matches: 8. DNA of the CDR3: TGTGCTAGTGGTTTGGCAAGAGAGACAGGGGGCAATGGCTACACCTTC. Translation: CASGLARETGGNGYTF.

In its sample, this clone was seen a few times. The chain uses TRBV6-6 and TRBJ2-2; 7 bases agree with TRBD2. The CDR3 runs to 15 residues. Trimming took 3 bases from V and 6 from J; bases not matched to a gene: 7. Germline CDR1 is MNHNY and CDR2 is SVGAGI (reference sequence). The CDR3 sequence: CASSYGGSKSGELFF. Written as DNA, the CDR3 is TGTGCCAGCAGTTATGGCGGGAGTAAATCCGGGGAGCTGTTTTTT.

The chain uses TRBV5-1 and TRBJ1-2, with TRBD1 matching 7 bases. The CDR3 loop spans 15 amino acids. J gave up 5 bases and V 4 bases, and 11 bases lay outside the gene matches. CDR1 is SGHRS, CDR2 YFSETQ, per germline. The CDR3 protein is CASSQSFGTAYGYTF. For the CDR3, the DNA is TGCGCCAGCAGCCAATCGTTCGGGACAGCGTATGGCTACACCTTC.

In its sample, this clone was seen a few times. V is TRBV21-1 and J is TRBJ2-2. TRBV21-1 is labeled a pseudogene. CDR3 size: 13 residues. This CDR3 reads CASLGRNTGELFF. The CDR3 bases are TGTGCCAGTCTGGGACGGAACACCGGGGAGCTGTTTTTT.

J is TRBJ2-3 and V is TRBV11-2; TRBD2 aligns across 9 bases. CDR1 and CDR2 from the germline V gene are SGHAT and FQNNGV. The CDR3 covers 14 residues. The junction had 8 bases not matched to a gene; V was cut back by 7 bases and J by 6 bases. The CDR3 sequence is CASKLAGVMDTQYF. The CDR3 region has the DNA TGTGCCAGCAAGTTAGCGGGGGTGATGGATACGCAGTATTTT. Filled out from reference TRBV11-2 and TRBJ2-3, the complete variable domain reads EAGVAQSPRYKIIEKRQSVAFWCNPISGHATLYWYQQILGQGPKLLIQFQNNGVVDDSQLPKDRFSAERLKGVDSTLKIQPAKLEDSAVYLCASKLAGVMDTQYFGPGTRLTVL.

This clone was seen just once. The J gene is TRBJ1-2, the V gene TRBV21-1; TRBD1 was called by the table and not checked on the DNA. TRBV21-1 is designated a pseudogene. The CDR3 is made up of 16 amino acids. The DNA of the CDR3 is TGTGCCAGCAGCGCCACCTGTCAGGGGTGGGACTATGGCTACACCTTC. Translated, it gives CASSATCQGWDYGYTF.

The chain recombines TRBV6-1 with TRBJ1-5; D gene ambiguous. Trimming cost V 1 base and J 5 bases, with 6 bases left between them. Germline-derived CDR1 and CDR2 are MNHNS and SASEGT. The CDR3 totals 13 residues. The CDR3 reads CASSEGGYQPQHF. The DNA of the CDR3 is TGTGCCAGCAGTGAAGGTGGTTATCAGCCCCAGCATTTT.

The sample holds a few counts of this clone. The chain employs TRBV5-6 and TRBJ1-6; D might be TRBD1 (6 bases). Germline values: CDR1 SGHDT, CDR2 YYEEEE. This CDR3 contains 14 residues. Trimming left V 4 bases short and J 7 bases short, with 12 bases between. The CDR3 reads CASSDTGKNSPLHF. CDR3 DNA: TGTGCCAGCAGCGATACAGGGAAAAATTCACCCCTCCACTTT.

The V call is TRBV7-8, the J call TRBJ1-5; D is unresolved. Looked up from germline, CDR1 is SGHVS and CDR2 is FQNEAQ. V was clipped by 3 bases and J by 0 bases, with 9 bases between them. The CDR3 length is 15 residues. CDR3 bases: TGTGCCAGCAGCTTGATAGAGAATAGCAATCAGCCCCAGCATTTT. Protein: CASSLIENSNQPQHF.

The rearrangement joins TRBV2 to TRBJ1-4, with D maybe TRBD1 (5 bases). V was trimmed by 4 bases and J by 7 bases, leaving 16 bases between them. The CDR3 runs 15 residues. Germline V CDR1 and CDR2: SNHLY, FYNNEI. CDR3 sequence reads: CASSVQGGKSEKLFF. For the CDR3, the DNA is TGTGCCAGCAGTGTGCAGGGCGGGAAGAGTGAAAAACTGTTTTTT.

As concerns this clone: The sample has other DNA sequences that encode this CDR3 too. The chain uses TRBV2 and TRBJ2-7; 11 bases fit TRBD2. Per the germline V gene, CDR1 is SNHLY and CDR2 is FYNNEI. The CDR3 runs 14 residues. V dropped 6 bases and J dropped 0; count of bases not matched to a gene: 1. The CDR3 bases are TGTGCCAGCAGGGGGACTAGCGGCTCCTACGAGCAGTACTTC. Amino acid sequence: CASRGTSGSYEQYF.

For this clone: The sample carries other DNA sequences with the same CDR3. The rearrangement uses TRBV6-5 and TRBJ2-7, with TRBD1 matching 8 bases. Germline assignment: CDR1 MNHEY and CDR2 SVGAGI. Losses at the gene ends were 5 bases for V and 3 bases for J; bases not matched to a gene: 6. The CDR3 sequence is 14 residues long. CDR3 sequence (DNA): TGTGCCAGCAGTACCCCCGGACAGGGCTACGAGCAGTACTTC. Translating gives CASSTPGQGYEQYF.

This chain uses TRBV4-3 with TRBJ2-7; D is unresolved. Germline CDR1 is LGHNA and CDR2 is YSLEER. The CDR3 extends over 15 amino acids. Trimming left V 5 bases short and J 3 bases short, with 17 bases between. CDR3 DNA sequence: TGCGCCAGCAGCAAAGCCCCCCAAGAGATCTACGAGCAGTACTTC. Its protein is CASSKAPQEIYEQYF.

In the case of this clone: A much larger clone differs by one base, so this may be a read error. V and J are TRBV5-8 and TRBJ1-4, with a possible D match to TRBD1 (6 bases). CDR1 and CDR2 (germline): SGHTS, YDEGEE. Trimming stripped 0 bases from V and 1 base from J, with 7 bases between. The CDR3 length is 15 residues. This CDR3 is CASSLGGGTNEKLFF. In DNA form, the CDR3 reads TGTGCCAGCAGCTTGGGAGGGGGAACTAATGAAAAACTGTTTTTT.

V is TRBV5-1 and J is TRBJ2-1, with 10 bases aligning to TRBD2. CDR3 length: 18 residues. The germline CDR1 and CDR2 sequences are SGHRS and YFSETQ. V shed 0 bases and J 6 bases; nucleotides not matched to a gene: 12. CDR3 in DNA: TGCGCCAGCAGCTTGGTCATTCTAGCGGGAGTTGTGGCCAATGAGCAGTTCTTC. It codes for CASSLVILAGVVANEQFF.